One and the same sample provided the 14 T cell receptor beta chains below, sequenced in a study of cytomegalovirus exposure and HLA in healthy donors. Data came from immunoSEQ multiplex PCR; TCRdb stores just in-frame clones and leaves some out. In the table there are roughly 250,000 clones, around nine tenths of which are singletons. Sequenced input: PBMCs. The source of these receptors is a man aged 18 to 29 in good health and CMV-seronegative.

On this clone itself: Different DNA sequences within this sample yield the same CDR3. The genes are TRBV7-2 and TRBJ2-1; D is perhaps TRBD1 (5 bases). CDR1 and CDR2 (germline): SGHTA, FQGNSA. CDR3 length: 12 amino acids. Trimming stripped 2 bases from V and 7 bases from J, with 6 bases between. Here the CDR3 DNA reads TGTGCCAGCAGCTTACAGGGTAATGAGCAGTTCTTC. Encoded protein: CASSLQGNEQFF.

This CDR3 reads CASREDGNTEAFF. The CDR3 DNA follows: TGTGCCAGCAGGGAGGACGGGAACACTGAAGCTTTCTTT. The chain carries TRBV2 and TRBJ1-1; D remains unclear. Germline CDR1 reads SNHLY; CDR2 reads FYNNEI. The length of the CDR3 is 13 residues. V gave up 6 bases and J gave up 1 base, with 9 bases separating them.

This CDR3 reads CASSRLEDRGGEKLFF. Here the CDR3 DNA reads TGTGCCAGCAGCCGTTTAGAGGACAGGGGTGGTGAAAAACTGTTTTTT. The genes are TRBV7-6 and TRBJ1-4; 9 bases fit TRBD1. Germline loops: CDR1 SGHVS, CDR2 FNYEAQ. The V and J ends lost 5 bases and 7 bases, in that order; junction bases with no gene match: 11. CDR3 length equals 16 residues.

The genes are TRBV19 and TRBJ1-4, with 9 bases lining up with TRBD1. V trimming: 5 bases; J trimming: 4 bases; junction bases outside the gene matches: 17. Germline V gene sequence: CDR1 LNHDA, CDR2 SQIVND (reference sequence). The CDR3 is 19 residues long. CDR3 in DNA: TGTGCCAGTAGTGCTTCCGGGACAGGGTACCCCATCGGTAATGAAAAACTGTTTTTT. Protein product: CASSASGTGYPIGNEKLFF.

V gene TRBV5-6 combines with J gene TRBJ1-1, with D hard to call. Germline values: CDR1 SGHDT, CDR2 YYEEEE. Trimming shortened V by 6 bases and J by 5 bases, and 11 bases separated the two germline ends. The CDR3 runs to 12 residues. CDR3 region: CASTRGGTEAFF. The DNA of the CDR3 is TGTGCCAGCACTAGAGGAGGGACTGAAGCTTTCTTT.

There are a few counts of this clone. The chain carries TRBV2 and TRBJ1-5; D remains unclear. The V and J ends lost 0 bases and 4 bases respectively, with 4 bases between them. This CDR3 has 13 residues. CDR1 and CDR2 (germline): SNHLY, FYNNEI. The CDR3, as DNA: TGTGCCAGCAGTGAAGCCACTAATCAGCCCCAGCATTTT. This gives the protein CASSEATNQPQHF.

The rearrangement joins TRBV7-6 to TRBJ2-5; the match to TRBD2 covers 15 bases. The CDR3 extends over 16 amino acids. Germline values: CDR1 SGHVS, CDR2 FNYEAQ. The V gene end was trimmed by 4 bases and the J gene end by 1 base; junction bases not matched to a gene: 1. Here the CDR3 reads CASSWTSGRAQETQYF. CDR3 nucleotide sequence: TGTGCCAGCAGCTGGACTAGCGGGAGGGCCCAAGAGACCCAGTACTTC.

The J gene is TRBJ2-5, the V gene TRBV9; TRBD1 matches at 8 bases. Germline V gives CDR1 SGDLS, CDR2 YYNGEE. V shed 0 bases and J 3 bases; nucleotides not matched to a gene: 4. This CDR3 contains 15 residues. The CDR3 here is CASSVAGTGKETQYF. In DNA, the CDR3 is TGTGCCAGCAGCGTAGCCGGGACAGGAAAAGAGACCCAGTACTTC.

This chain links TRBV2 with TRBJ2-1, with D possibly TRBD1 on 6 matching bases. Germline V gives CDR1 SNHLY, CDR2 FYNNEI. The CDR3 totals 14 residues. Trimming left V 10 bases short and J 0 bases short, with 13 bases between. In nucleotides, the CDR3 is TGTGCCACCACAGGGTCAAGCTCCTACAATGAGCAGTTCTTC. As protein: CATTGSSSYNEQFF.

The rearrangement links TRBV6-5 to TRBJ2-1, with 7 nucleotides matching TRBD1. Germline values: CDR1 MNHEY, CDR2 SVGAGI. The CDR3 sequence is 16 residues long. V was clipped by 0 bases and J by 2 bases; unmatched bases: 4. The CDR3: CASSYSTGETYNEQFF. Here the CDR3 DNA reads TGTGCCAGCAGTTACTCCACAGGGGAGACCTACAATGAGCAGTTCTTC.

Only one count was recorded for this clone. The chain combines TRBV27 with TRBJ2-3; D is perhaps TRBD2 (6 bases). This CDR3 is built from 15 residues. Germline V gives CDR1 MNHEY, CDR2 SMNVEV (reference sequence). The germline V and J ends were trimmed by 11 bases and 2 bases, with 20 bases remaining between them. The chain's CDR3 is CALTGLPINTDTQYF. DNA for the CDR3: TGTGCCCTTACGGGACTCCCAATTAACACAGATACGCAGTATTTT.

The V and J genes are TRBV5-6 and TRBJ2-7; 9 bases map to TRBD1. The CDR3 is 14 residues long. V was clipped by 4 bases and J by 5 bases; unmatched bases: 7. Germline assignment: CDR1 SGHDT and CDR2 YYEEEE. The CDR3 is CASSPGQGRDEQYF. The CDR3 DNA follows: TGTGCCAGCAGCCCGGGACAGGGTCGCGACGAGCAGTACTTC.

The chain recombines TRBV7-9 with TRBJ1-4; 7 nucleotides align to TRBD1. The germline V gene has CDR1 SEHNR and CDR2 FQNEAQ (reference sequence). CDR3 length: 14 amino acids. With 4 bases clipped from V and 8 bases from J, the junction kept 7 bases outside the gene matches. The CDR3, as DNA: TGTGCCAGCAGCTCGCAGACAGGGACCGAAAAACTGTTTTTT. Amino acids: CASSSQTGTEKLFF.

The chain recombines TRBV7-8 with TRBJ2-3; 9 bases fit TRBD1. Germline V gene lookup returns CDR1 SGHVS and CDR2 FQNEAQ. V was clipped by 5 bases and J by 4 bases; unmatched bases: 10. The CDR3 has 16 residues. As DNA, the CDR3 is TGTGCCAGCAGCCGGCAACAGGGGGCGCGATCAGATACGCAGTATTTT. Translating gives CASSRQQGARSDTQYF.